Each of the 21 T cell receptor beta chains below was sequenced from the same sample in a study of early T cells in non-severe SARS-CoV-2 infection. TCRdb called the 5' RACE reads again in MiXCR, with one record for every CDR3 protein. This sample carries about 99,000 distinct CDR3 sequences, 15% to 20% of them seen once, and the ten largest clones take 0.95% to 1.5%. Sequenced material: whole blood. The source is an adult who was a healthcare worker with PCR-confirmed SARS-CoV-2 infection or an uninfected control (not recorded which).

This clonotype was observed a few times. V and J are TRBV28 and TRBJ2-4; maybe TRBD1 (6 bases). V was cut by 4 bases and J by 0 bases, with 13 bases left in between. The length of the CDR3 is 16 residues. The V gene's germline CDR1 is MDHEN and CDR2 SYDVKM. The DNA of the CDR3 is TGTGCCAGCAGTTCCGAACAGGGCCTAGCCAAAAACATTCAGTACTTC. This encodes CASSSEQGLAKNIQYF. Looking up the rest from reference TRBV28 and TRBJ2-4 gives the full variable domain: DVKVTQSSRYLVKRTGEKVFLECVQDMDHENMFWYRQDPGLGLRLIYFSYDVKMKEKGDIPEGYSVSREKKERFSLILESASTNQTSMYLCASSSEQGLAKNIQYFGAGTRLSVL.

The V call is TRBV24-1, the J call TRBJ2-3; TRBD2 might be the D (5 bases). The germline gives CDR1 KGHDR, CDR2 SFDVKD. The germline V and J ends were trimmed by 4 bases and 0 bases, with 13 bases remaining between them. CDR3 length equals 16 residues. DNA of the CDR3: TGTGCCACCAGTGACCCAAGCGGAGGAAGCACAGATACGCAGTATTTT. Its protein is CATSDPSGGSTDTQYF.

This clonotype was detected a few times. The rearrangement links TRBV5-6 to TRBJ2-3; D is ambiguous. CDR3 length: 14 residues. V was trimmed by 1 base and J by 4 bases, leaving 10 bases between them. Per germline, CDR1 SGHDT and CDR2 YYEEEE. CDR3 nucleotide sequence: TGTGCCAGCAGCTTGCACCCCGTGGCAGATACGCAGTATTTT. This codes for CASSLHPVADTQYF.

The CDR3 DNA sequence: TGCAGTGCAACTACAGGGGCCTACGAGCAGTACTTC. Translated, it gives CSATTGAYEQYF. The chain joins TRBV20-1 to TRBJ2-7; 7 nucleotides match TRBD1. V was pared by 6 bases and J by 2 bases, with 4 bases of the junction left unmatched. Germline V lookup: CDR1 DFQATT, CDR2 SNEGSKA (reference sequence). CDR3 size: 12 residues.

This chain links TRBV20-1 with TRBJ2-7; either TRBD1 or TRBD2 may supply D (5 bases each). The germline V gene has CDR1 DFQATT and CDR2 SNEGSKA (reference sequence). With 4 bases removed from V and 5 bases from J, the gap between germline ends came to 9 bases. There are 11 residues in the CDR3. CDR3: CSATRDHEQYF. DNA of the CDR3: TGCAGTGCTACCAGGGACCACGAGCAGTACTTC.

This chain uses TRBV29-1 with TRBJ1-5; D unclear. The CDR3 has 13 amino acids. With 6 bases removed from V and 0 bases from J, the gap between germline ends came to 9 bases. Germline CDR1 is SQVTM and CDR2 is ANQGSEA. The CDR3: CSVRDYSNQPQHF. The CDR3 bases are TGCAGCGTGAGGGATTATAGCAATCAGCCCCAGCATTTT.

This clonotype was counted between two and nine times. The V and J genes are TRBV28 and TRBJ2-7, with D possibly matching TRBD1 (5 bases). Germline CDR1 and CDR2: MDHEN and SYDVKM. This CDR3 region has 14 residues. Deletions cut 3 bases from V and 2 bases from J, with 11 bases between. The CDR3 coding sequence is TGTGCCAGCAGTTTGGGCCAGGGCCCCTACGAGCAGTACTTC. The encoded protein is CASSLGQGPYEQYF. Together with reference TRBV28 and TRBJ2-7, the CDR3 gives the full variable domain: DVKVTQSSRYLVKRTGEKVFLECVQDMDHENMFWYRQDPGLGLRLIYFSYDVKMKEKGDIPEGYSVSREKKERFSLILESASTNQTSMYLCASSLGQGPYEQYFGPGTRLTVT.

V gene TRBV7-2 combines with J gene TRBJ1-5; tentatively, D is TRBD1 (5 bases). CDR1 SGHTA and CDR2 FQGNSA come from the germline V gene. CDR3 length: 12 amino acids. Trimming took 5 bases from V and 7 from J, leaving 9 bases between them. CDR3 DNA: TGTGCCAGCAGCCACGGGGGACAGCCCCAGCATTTT. This gives the protein CASSHGGQPQHF.

The rearrangement links TRBV28 to TRBJ2-2; a weak D match, TRBD1 (6 bases). CDR1 is MDHEN, CDR2 SYDVKM, per germline. The CDR3 covers 15 residues. The V end was cut by 6 bases, the J end by 4 bases, with 15 bases between. CDR3 DNA sequence: TGTGCCAGCAGCCGTGACAGGAGTGGCACCGGGGAGCTGTTTTTT. Its protein product is CASSRDRSGTGELFF.

This sequence joins TRBV28 and TRBJ1-2; 7 nucleotides match TRBD1. The CDR3 has 11 residues. Trimming took 5 bases from V and 13 from J; bases not matched to a gene: 7. CDR1 MDHEN and CDR2 SYDVKM come from the germline V gene. In nucleotides, the CDR3 is TGTGCCAGCAGTCTAGGGGGCGCGGGCACCTTC. As protein: CASSLGGAGTF.

There are a few counts of this clonotype. This chain connects TRBV25-1 to TRBJ2-3; 11 positions agree with TRBD2. V shed 5 bases, J shed 3 bases, and the junction held 7 bases outside the gene matches. The germline V gene has CDR1 MGHDK and CDR2 SYGVNS. CDR3 length: 16 residues. CDR3 bases: TGTGCCAGCAGTTCGATAGCGGGGGGGCTAACAGATACGCAGTATTTT. This translates into CASSSIAGGLTDTQYF.

The J gene is TRBJ2-3, the V gene TRBV29-1; 8 nucleotides line up with TRBD2. The CDR3 length is 15 residues. Trimming took 1 base from V and 1 from J; bases not matched to a gene: 4. Germline CDR1 and CDR2: SQVTM and ANQGSEA. The CDR3 coding sequence is TGCAGCGTTGAAGGTAGCGGGGCCGGCACAGATACGCAGTATTTT. Amino acid sequence: CSVEGSGAGTDTQYF.

This clonotype was found a few times. J is TRBJ2-7 and V is TRBV28; a weak D match, TRBD2 (6 bases). With 6 bases removed from V and 5 bases from J, the gap between germline ends came to 14 bases. CDR1 MDHEN and CDR2 SYDVKM come from the germline V gene. The CDR3 length is 13 residues. The CDR3: CASREGSNDEQYF. DNA for the CDR3: TGTGCCAGCAGGGAGGGGAGTAACGACGAGCAGTACTTC.

In regard to this clonotype: Sequence at one end of the junction differs from germline and may be a read error. The chain has TRBV2 and TRBJ2-5, with D perhaps assigned TRBD1 or TRBD2 (5 bases each). The CDR3 runs 16 residues. The germline gives CDR1 SNHLY, CDR2 FYNNEI. CDR3 sequence reads: CASSEGWGNKRPSTDF. The CDR3 DNA is TGTGCCAGCAGTGAGGGTTGGGGGAACAAGAGACCCAGTACGGATTTC. Supplemented by reference TRBV2 and TRBJ2-5, the full variable domain reads EPEVTQTPSHQVTQMGQEVILRCVPISNHLYFYWYRQILGQKVEFLVSFYNNEISEKSEIFDDQFSVERPDGSNFTLKIRSTKLEDSAMYFCASSEGWGNKRPSTDFGPGTRLLVL.

The chain is built from TRBV12-3 or TRBV12-4 and TRBJ1-5; D remains ambiguous. The CDR3 is made up of 14 amino acids. Trimming took off 3 bases at V and 3 bases at J, with 9 bases between the two ends. The CDR3: CASSFSRSNQPQHF. The CDR3 DNA follows: TGTGCCAGCAGTTTTTCCCGTTCCAATCAGCCCCAGCATTTT.

This clonotype was picked up a small number of times. CDR3 DNA sequence: TGTGCCAGCAGCCCTAACCAGGGAAGGGGGAGCACAGATACGCAGTATTTT. It specifies CASSPNQGRGSTDTQYF. The chain joins TRBV12-3 or TRBV12-4 to TRBJ2-3; weak D call: TRBD1 (6 bases). Between the trimmed V and J ends, which lost 6 bases and 0 bases, there was a span of 19 bases. CDR3 length equals 17 residues.

A few counts support this clonotype. The chain links TRBV27 to TRBJ1-1; weak D call: TRBD1 (6 bases). This CDR3 contains 14 residues. The V gene lost 3 bases and the J gene lost 3 bases, with 11 bases spanning the gap. CDR1 and CDR2 (germline): MNHEY, SMNVEV (reference sequence). CDR3 coding DNA: TGTGCCAGCAGTTTGGGGGCTTGGGACACTGAAGCTTTCTTT. Translated: CASSLGAWDTEAFF.

This clonotype was counted a few times. The genes are TRBV6-1 and TRBJ2-4, with 8 nucleotides matching TRBD1. In germline, CDR1 is MNHNS, CDR2 SASEGT. This CDR3 contains 16 residues. The V segment lost 8 bases and the J segment 3 bases; nucleotides outside the gene matches: 12. The CDR3 reads CASGLLRTGSKNIQYF. The CDR3 coding sequence is TGTGCCAGCGGATTACTTCGGACAGGGAGCAAAAACATTCAGTACTTC.

This clonotype has at least ten counts. V gene TRBV29-1 combines with J gene TRBJ2-1, with 12 nucleotides matching TRBD2. The CDR3 extends over 14 amino acids. Germline-derived CDR1 and CDR2 are SQVTM and ANQGSEA. J lost 4 bases, V lost 5 bases, and 3 bases had no gene match. The CDR3 spells CSVSGLAGYNEQFF. The CDR3 bases are TGCAGCGTTTCCGGACTAGCGGGGTACAATGAGCAGTTCTTC.

On this clonotype: This clone may be a read error of a much larger clone one base away. Written as DNA, the CDR3 is TGCAGTGCTGCCTCGATAGAGACAGCTTACGAGCAGTACTTC. Translated: CSAASIETAYEQYF. This rearrangement joins TRBV20-1 to TRBJ2-7, with a possible D match to TRBD1 (5 bases). Trimming took off 5 bases at V and 4 bases at J, with 18 bases between the two ends. The CDR3 has 14 residues. Germline-derived CDR1 and CDR2 are DFQATT and SNEGSKA (reference sequence).

The chain employs TRBV6-2 or TRBV6-3 and TRBJ1-5; 8 positions match TRBD1. CDR3 length: 14 amino acids. With 8 bases clipped from V and 4 bases from J, the junction kept 7 bases outside the gene matches. The germline CDR1 and CDR2 sequences are MNHEY and SVGEGT. CDR3 in amino acids: CASSQGARNQPQHF. DNA for the CDR3: TGTGCCAGCTCCCAGGGGGCGCGAAATCAGCCCCAGCATTTT.